A selection of T cell receptor beta chains follows, all from one sample in a study of OX40 agonist ivuxolimab in advanced cancers. Clones were sequenced by immunoSEQ multiplex PCR, and TCRdb holds only the in-frame ones, with some missing. The sample lists about 58,000 clones, about 86% occurring once. The specimen was CD4+ or CD8+ T cells sorted from blood, collected in a trial of the OX40 agonist ivuxolimab. Receptors were obtained from an adult with an advanced solid tumor such as melanoma, head and neck, liver or kidney cancer. CDR3s include the opening cysteine and the closing phenylalanine or tryptophan. A D gene is named only where the DNA matches it firmly. Clone size is not always given. Where it is, it says once, few, many or a class for expanded clones.

V: TRBV5-1
J: TRBJ2-1
size: .
D: TRBD1
CDR3: CASSLVRTGLGEQFF
DNA: TGCGCCAGCAGCTTGGTCCGGACAGGGCTCGGTGAGCAGTTCTTC

V: TRBV10-2
J: TRBJ1-2
size: .
D: TRBD1
CDR3: CASSESGQGVSGYTF
DNA: TGCGCCAGCAGTGAGTCGGGACAGGGGGTAAGCGGCTACACCTTC

V: TRBV2
J: TRBJ1-1
size: .
D: TRBD1
CDR3: CASSRQGAEVTEAFF
DNA: TGTGCCAGCAGCAGACAGGGGGCGGAGGTCACTGAAGCTTTCTTT

V: TRBV18
J: TRBJ2-7
size: .
D: .
CDR3: CASSLRASTYEQYF
DNA: TGTGCCAGCTCACTACGGGCGTCGACCTACGAGCAGTACTTC

V: TRBV5-8
J: TRBJ2-3
size: .
D: .
CDR3: CASSRVFTDTQYF
DNA: TGTGCCAGCTCCAGGGTTTTCACAGATACGCAGTATTTT

V: TRBV4-1
J: TRBJ1-1
size: .
D: .
CDR3: CASSHHFGGGLFNTEAFF
DNA: TGCGCCAGCAGCCACCACTTCGGGGGGGGGCTATTCAACACTGAAGCTTTCTTT

V: TRBV5-4
J: TRBJ1-4
size: .
D: TRBD1
CDR3: CASSPRQGSNEKLFF
DNA: TGTGCCAGCAGCCCCCGACAGGGCTCTAATGAAAAACTGTTTTTT

V: TRBV28
J: TRBJ1-1
size: few
D: .
CDR3: CASKIEAGTMNTEAFF
DNA: TGTGCCAGCAAAATCGAGGCAGGGACAATGAACACTGAAGCTTTCTTT

V: TRBV18
J: TRBJ1-5
size: .
D: .
CDR3: CASSPRAGDQPQHF
DNA: TGTGCCAGCTCCCCTCGTGCAGGGGATCAGCCCCAGCATTTT

V: TRBV27
J: TRBJ1-2
size: .
D: .
CDR3: CASSLTRTGNYGYTF
DNA: TGTGCCAGCAGTCTAACCCGGACGGGAAACTATGGCTACACCTTC

V: TRBV28
J: TRBJ1-1
size: once
D: .
CDR3: CASSTPPTGARGAFF
DNA: TGTGCCAGCAGCACTCCCCCTACTGGGGCAAGAGGGGCTTTCTTT

V: TRBV5-1
J: TRBJ2-3
size: .
D: TRBD2
CDR3: CASRRTSAGTDTQYF
DNA: TGCGCCAGCAGACGGACTAGCGCCGGCACAGATACGCAGTATTTT

V: TRBV6-5
J: TRBJ2-7
size: .
D: .
CDR3: CASRSSRTAYEQYF
DNA: TGTGCCAGCAGATCCTCCCGGACAGCCTACGAGCAGTACTTC

V: TRBV18
J: TRBJ1-1
size: .
D: .
CDR3: CASSEAGGGNTEAFF
DNA: TGTGCCAGCTCCGAGGCCGGGGGAGGGAACACTGAAGCTTTCTTT

V: TRBV6-5
J: TRBJ2-3
size: .
D: TRBD1
CDR3: CASRSPGQVGDTQYF
DNA: TGTGCCAGCAGAAGCCCGGGACAGGTGGGAGATACGCAGTATTTT

V: TRBV21-1
J: TRBJ1-1
size: few
D: .
CDR3: CASSKGTAAGAFF
DNA: TGTGCCAGCAGCAAAGGGACGGCGGCCGGAGCTTTCTTT

V: TRBV29-1
J: TRBJ1-2
size: .
D: .
CDR3: CSVGEGSYGYTF
DNA: TGCAGCGTTGGTGAGGGTTCCTATGGCTACACCTTC

V: TRBV6-5
J: TRBJ1-2
size: few
D: .
CDR3: CASSASPGGYGYTF
DNA: TGTGCCAGCAGTGCAAGCCCCGGAGGATATGGCTACACCTTC